The source of this T cell receptor (beta chain) is a study of T-cell reconstitution after alpha-beta-depleted transplantation in children. Broader study findings: Two months or so post-transplant, alpha-beta T cells reportedly derived from several hundred expanded graft clones. Some patients owed their high day-60 TCRbeta diversity to surviving recipient T cells and thymic progenitors.

The CDR3 length is 17 residues. CDR1 and CDR2 (germline): SGHRS, YFSETQ. The ends lost 2 bases at V and 2 bases at J; junction bases unmatched: 8. TCRbeta library preparation incorporated unique molecular identifiers. TCRdb redid the calling of the PCR reads with MiXCR, one entry per CDR3 protein. This table has approximately 630,000 distinct CDR3 sequences, under 15% appearing once. This clonotype was picked up many times. Its antigen remains unidentified. The gene calls are TRBV5-1 and TRBJ2-4; TRBD1 matches 9 bases. The origin of this receptor is a girl aged 2 to 9 with congenital amegakaryocytic thrombocytopenia, due to receive a stem cell transplant. The specimen was PBMCs, collected before TCRalphabeta/CD19-depleted stem cell transplant. In DNA form, the CDR3 reads TGCGCCAGCAGCTTAGAGGGACAGGGTGGTCCCAAAAACATTCAGTACTTC. Residues: CASSLEGQGGPKNIQYF. Looking up the rest from reference TRBV5-1 and TRBJ2-4 gives the full variable domain: KAGVTQTPRYLIKTRGQQVTLSCSPISGHRSVSWYQQTPGQGLQFLFEYFSETQRNKGNFPGRFSGRQFSNSRSEMNVSTLELGDSALYLCASSLEGQGGPKNIQYFGAGTRLSVL.